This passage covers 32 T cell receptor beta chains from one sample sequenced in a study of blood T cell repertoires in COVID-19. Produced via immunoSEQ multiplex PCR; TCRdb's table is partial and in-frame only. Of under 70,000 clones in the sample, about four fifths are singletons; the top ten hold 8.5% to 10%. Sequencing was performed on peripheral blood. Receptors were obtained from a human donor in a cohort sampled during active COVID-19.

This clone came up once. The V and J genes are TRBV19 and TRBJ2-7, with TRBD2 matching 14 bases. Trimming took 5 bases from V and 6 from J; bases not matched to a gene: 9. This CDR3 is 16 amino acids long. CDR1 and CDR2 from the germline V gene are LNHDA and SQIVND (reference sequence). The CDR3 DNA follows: TGTGCCAGTAGTTCCCCGACTAGCGGGAGGGCCCGCGAGCAGTACTTC. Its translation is CASSSPTSGRAREQYF. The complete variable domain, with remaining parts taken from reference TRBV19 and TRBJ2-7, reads DGGITQSPKYLFRKEGQNVTLSCEQNLNHDAMYWYRQDPGQGLRLIYYSQIVNDFQKGDIAEGYSVSREKKESFPLTVTSAQKNPTAFYLCASSSPTSGRAREQYFGPGTRLTVT.

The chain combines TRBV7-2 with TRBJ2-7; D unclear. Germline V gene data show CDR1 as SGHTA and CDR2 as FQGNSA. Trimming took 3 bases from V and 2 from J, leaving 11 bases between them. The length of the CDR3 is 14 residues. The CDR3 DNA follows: TGTGCCAGCAGCTTTTTCGGCGGAACCTACGAGCAGTACTTC. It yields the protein CASSFFGGTYEQYF.

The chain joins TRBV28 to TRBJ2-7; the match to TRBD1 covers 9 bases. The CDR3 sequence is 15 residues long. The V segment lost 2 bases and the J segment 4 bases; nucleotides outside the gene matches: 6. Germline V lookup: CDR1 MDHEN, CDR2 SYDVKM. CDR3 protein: CASSLGDRAAYEQYF. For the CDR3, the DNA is TGTGCCAGCAGTTTAGGGGACAGGGCCGCGTACGAGCAGTACTTC.

In DNA form, the CDR3 reads TGTGCCAGCAGTTACCCGGCTAGCGGGAGTTACGAGCAGTACTTC. The encoded protein is CASSYPASGSYEQYF. V is TRBV6-2 or TRBV6-3 and J is TRBJ2-7, with 10 bases identical to TRBD2. The germline V gene has CDR1 MNHEY and CDR2 SVGEGT. The ends lost 2 bases at V and 4 bases at J; junction bases unmatched: 5. This CDR3 is built from 15 residues.

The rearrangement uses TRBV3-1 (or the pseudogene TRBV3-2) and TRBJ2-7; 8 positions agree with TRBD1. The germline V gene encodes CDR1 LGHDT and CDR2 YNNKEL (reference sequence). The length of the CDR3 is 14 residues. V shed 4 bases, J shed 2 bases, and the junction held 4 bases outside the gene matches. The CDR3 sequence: CASSPGTGAYEQYF. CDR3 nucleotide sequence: TGTGCCAGCAGCCCCGGGACAGGCGCCTACGAGCAGTACTTC.

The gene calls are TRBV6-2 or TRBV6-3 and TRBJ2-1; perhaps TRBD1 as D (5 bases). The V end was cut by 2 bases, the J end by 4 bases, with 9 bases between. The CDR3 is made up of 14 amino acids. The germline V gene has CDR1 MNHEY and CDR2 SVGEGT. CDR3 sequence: CASSYQGPYNEQFF. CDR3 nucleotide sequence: TGTGCCAGCAGTTACCAGGGCCCGTACAATGAGCAGTTCTTC.

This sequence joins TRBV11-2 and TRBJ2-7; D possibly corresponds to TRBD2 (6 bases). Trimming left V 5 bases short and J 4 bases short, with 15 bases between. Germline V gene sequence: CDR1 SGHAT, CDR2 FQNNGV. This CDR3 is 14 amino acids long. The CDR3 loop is CASSPLEGGYEQYF. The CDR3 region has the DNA TGTGCCAGCAGCCCCTTGGAGGGAGGATACGAGCAGTACTTC.

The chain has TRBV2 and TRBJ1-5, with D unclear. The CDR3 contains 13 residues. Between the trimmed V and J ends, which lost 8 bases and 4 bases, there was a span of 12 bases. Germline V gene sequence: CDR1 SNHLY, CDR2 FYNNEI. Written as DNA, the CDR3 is TGTGCCAGCGGAAAGGAGAGGAATCAGCCCCAGCATTTT. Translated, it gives CASGKERNQPQHF. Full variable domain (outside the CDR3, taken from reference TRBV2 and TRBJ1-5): EPEVTQTPSHQVTQMGQEVILRCVPISNHLYFYWYRQILGQKVEFLVSFYNNEISEKSEIFDDQFSVERPDGSNFTLKIRSTKLEDSAMYFCASGKERNQPQHFGDGTRLSIL.

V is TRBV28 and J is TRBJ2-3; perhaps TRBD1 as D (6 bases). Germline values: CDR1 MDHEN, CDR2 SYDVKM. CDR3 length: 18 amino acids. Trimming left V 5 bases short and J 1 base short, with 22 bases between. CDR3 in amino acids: CASSRLPGQRTRTDTQYF. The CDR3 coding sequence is TGTGCCAGCAGTAGACTTCCGGGACAACGGACTCGCACAGATACGCAGTATTTT.

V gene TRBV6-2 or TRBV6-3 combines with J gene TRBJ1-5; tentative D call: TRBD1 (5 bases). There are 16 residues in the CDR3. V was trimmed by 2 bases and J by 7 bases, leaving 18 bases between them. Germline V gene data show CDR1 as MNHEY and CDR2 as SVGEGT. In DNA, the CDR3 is TGTGCCAGCAGTTACCGAGTGGGGGGAGGCGGGCAGCCCCAGCATTTT. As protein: CASSYRVGGGGQPQHF.

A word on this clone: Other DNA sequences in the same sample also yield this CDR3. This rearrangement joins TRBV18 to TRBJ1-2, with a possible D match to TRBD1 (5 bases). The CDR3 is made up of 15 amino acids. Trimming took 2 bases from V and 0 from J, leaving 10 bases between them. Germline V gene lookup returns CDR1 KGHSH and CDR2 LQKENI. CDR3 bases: TGTGCCAGCTCACCAGGGGCAGGGCCTAACTATGGCTACACCTTC. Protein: CASSPGAGPNYGYTF.

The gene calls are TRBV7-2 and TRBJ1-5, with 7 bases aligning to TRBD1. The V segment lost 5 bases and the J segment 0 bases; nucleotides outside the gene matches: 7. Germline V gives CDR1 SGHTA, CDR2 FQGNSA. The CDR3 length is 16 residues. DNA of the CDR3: TGTGCCAGCAGCCCCCAGGGGGTGTATAGCAATCAGCCCCAGCATTTT. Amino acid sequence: CASSPQGVYSNQPQHF.

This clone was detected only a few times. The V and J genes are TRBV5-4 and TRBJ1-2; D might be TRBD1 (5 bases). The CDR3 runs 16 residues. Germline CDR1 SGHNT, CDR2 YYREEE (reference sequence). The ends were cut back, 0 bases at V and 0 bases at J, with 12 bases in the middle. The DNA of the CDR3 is TGTGCCAGCAGCTTGGCAGGTGCAGGGTCTAACTATGGCTACACCTTC. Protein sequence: CASSLAGAGSNYGYTF. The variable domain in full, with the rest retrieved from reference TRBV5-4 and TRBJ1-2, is ETGVTQSPTHLIKTRGQQVTLRCSSQSGHNTVSWYQQALGQGPQFIFQYYREEENGRGNFPPRFSGLQFPNYSSELNVNALELDDSALYLCASSLAGAGSNYGYTFGSGTRLTVV.

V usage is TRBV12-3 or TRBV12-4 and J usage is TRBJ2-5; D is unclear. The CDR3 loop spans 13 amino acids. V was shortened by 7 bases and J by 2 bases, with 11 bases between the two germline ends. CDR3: CASTRDTQETQYF. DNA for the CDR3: TGTGCCAGCACCCGAGACACGCAAGAGACCCAGTACTTC.

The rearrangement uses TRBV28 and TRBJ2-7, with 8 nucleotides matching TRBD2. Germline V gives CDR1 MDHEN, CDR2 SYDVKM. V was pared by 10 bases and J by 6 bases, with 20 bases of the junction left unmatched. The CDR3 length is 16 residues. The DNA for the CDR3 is TGTGCCACCTCTACCGGGGGGGGACATCCTAAGGGCGAGCAGTACTTC. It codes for CATSTGGGHPKGEQYF.

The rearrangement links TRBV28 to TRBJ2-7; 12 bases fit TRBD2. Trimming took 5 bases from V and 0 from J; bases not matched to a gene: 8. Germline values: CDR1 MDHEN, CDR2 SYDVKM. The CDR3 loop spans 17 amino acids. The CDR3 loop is CASSLQLAGGPSYEQYF. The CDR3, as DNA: TGTGCCAGCAGTCTCCAACTAGCGGGGGGACCCTCCTACGAGCAGTACTTC.

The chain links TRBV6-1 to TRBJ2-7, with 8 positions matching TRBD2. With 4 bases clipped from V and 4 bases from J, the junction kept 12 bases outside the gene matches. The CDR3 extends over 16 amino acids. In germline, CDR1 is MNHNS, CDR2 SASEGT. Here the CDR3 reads CASSGSLAGSIYEQYF. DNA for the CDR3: TGTGCCAGCAGTGGTTCTTTAGCGGGATCGATTTACGAGCAGTACTTC.

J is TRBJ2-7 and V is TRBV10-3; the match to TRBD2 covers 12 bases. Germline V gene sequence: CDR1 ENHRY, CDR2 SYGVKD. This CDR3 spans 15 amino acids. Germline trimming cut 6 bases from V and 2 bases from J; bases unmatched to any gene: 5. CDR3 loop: CAISGLAGPAYEQYF. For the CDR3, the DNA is TGTGCCATCAGCGGACTAGCGGGACCCGCCTACGAGCAGTACTTC.

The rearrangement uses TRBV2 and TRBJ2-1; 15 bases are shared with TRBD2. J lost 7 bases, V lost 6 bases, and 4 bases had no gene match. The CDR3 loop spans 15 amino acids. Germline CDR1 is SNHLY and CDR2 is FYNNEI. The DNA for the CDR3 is TGTGCCAGCAGGGCCGGACTAGCGGGAGGGAATGAGCAGTTCTTC. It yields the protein CASRAGLAGGNEQFF. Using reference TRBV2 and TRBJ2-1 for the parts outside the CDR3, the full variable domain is EPEVTQTPSHQVTQMGQEVILRCVPISNHLYFYWYRQILGQKVEFLVSFYNNEISEKSEIFDDQFSVERPDGSNFTLKIRSTKLEDSAMYFCASRAGLAGGNEQFFGPGTRLTVL.

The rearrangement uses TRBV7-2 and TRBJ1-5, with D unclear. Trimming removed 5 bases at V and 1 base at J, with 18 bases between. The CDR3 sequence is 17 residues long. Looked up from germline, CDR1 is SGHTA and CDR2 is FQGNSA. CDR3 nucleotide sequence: TGTGCCAGCAGCCCTAGAGACGGAGTTTGGAGCAATCAGCCCCAGCATTTT. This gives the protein CASSPRDGVWSNQPQHF.

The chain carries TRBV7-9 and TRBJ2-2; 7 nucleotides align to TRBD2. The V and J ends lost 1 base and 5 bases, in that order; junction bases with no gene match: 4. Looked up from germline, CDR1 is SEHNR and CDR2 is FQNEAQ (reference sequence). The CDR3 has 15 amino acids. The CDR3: CASSLGGLITGELFF. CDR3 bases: TGTGCCAGCAGCTTAGGGGGACTAATTACCGGGGAGCTGTTTTTT. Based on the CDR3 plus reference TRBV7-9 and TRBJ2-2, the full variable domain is DTGVSQNPRHKITKRGQNVTFRCDPISEHNRLYWYRQTLGQGPEFLTYFQNEAQLEKSRLLSDRFSAERPKGSFSTLEIQRTEQGDSAMYLCASSLGGLITGELFFGEGSRLTVL.

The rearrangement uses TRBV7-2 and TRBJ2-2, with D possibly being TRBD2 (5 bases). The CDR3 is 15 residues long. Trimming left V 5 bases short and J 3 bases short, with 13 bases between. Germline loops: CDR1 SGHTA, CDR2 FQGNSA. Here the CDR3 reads CASSPSFRDTGELFF. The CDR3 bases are TGTGCCAGCAGCCCTAGCTTCCGGGACACCGGGGAGCTGTTTTTT.

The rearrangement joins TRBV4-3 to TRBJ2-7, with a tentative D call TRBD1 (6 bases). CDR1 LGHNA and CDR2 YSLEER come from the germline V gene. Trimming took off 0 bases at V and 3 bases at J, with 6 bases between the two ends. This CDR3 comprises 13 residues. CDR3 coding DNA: TGCGCCAGCAGCCAAGAGACAGGCTACGAGCAGTACTTC. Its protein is CASSQETGYEQYF.

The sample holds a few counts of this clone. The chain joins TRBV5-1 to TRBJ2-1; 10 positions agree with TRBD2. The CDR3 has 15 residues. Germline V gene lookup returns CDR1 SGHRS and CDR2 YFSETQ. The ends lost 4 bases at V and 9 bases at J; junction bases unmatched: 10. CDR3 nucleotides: TGCGCCAGCAGCCCCCCCTCTAGCGGGAGTATTGAGCAGTTCTTC. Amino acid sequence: CASSPPSSGSIEQFF.

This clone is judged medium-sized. CDR3 nucleotide sequence: TGTGCCAGCAGCCAAGAAAGGGCCCGGGACAGGGGGCAGAGCGAGCAGTACTTC. It specifies CASSQERARDRGQSEQYF. The J gene is TRBJ2-7, the V gene TRBV3-1 (or the pseudogene TRBV3-2); TRBD1 agrees at 12 bases. The CDR3 has 18 amino acids. Trimming took 0 bases from V and 6 from J; bases not matched to a gene: 12. Germline CDR1 and CDR2: LGHDT and YNNKEL (reference sequence).

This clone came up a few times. The CDR3 sequence is CASRGDRGSYEQYF. The CDR3 DNA reads TGTGCCAGCAGGGGGGACAGGGGCTCCTACGAGCAGTACTTC. The chain links TRBV28 to TRBJ2-7; 10 nucleotides align to TRBD1. Germline-derived CDR1 and CDR2 are MDHEN and SYDVKM. This CDR3 is built from 14 residues. V dropped 6 bases and J dropped 0; count of bases not matched to a gene: 2.

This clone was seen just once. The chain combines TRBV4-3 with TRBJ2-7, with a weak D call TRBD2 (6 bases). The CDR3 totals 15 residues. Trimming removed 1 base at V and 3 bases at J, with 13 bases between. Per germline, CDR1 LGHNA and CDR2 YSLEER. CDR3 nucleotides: TGCGCCAGCAGCCAAGCGGTAGCGGCGGACTACGAGCAGTACTTC. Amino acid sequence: CASSQAVAADYEQYF.

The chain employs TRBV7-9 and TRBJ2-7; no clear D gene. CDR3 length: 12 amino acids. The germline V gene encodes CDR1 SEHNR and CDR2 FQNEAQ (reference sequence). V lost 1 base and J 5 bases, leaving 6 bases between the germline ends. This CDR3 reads CASSLEAHEQYF. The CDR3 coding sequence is TGTGCCAGCAGCTTAGAAGCGCACGAGCAGTACTTC.

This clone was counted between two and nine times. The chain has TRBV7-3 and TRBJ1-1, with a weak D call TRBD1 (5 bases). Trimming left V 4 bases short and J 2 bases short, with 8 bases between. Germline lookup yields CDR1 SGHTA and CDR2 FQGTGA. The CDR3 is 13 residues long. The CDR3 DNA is TGTGCCAGCAGCTCGGGGGTTAACACTGAAGCTTTCTTT. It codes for CASSSGVNTEAFF.

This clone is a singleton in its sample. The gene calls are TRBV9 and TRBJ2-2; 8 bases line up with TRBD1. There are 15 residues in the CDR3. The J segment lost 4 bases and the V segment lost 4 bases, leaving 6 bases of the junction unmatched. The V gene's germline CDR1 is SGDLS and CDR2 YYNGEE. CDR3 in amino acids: CASSTSGQGTGELFF. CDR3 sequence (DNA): TGTGCCAGCAGCACCTCCGGACAGGGCACCGGGGAGCTGTTTTTT.

The CDR3 reads CASSLAGSSSYNEQFF. CDR3 nucleotide sequence: TGTGCCAGCAGCTTAGCGGGGAGTTCCTCCTACAATGAGCAGTTCTTC. V gene TRBV7-2 combines with J gene TRBJ2-1, with a tentative D call TRBD2 (5 bases). With 0 bases removed from V and 0 bases from J, the gap between germline ends came to 9 bases. The germline V gene encodes CDR1 SGHTA and CDR2 FQGNSA. CDR3 size: 16 residues.

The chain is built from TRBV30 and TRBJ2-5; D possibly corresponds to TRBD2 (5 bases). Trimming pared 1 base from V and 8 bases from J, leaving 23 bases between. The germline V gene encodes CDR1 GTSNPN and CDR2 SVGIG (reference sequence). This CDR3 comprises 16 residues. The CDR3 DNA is TGTGCCTGGAGTGCCCTGAGCGCCAACCCCGAGGGTACCCAGTACTTC. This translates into CAWSALSANPEGTQYF.